The rows below give T cell receptor beta chains drawn from one sample of a study of CD8+CD57+ T cells in acquired aplastic anemia. TCRdb passed the reads through MiXCR, listing each CDR3 protein once. Of 150,000 to 180,000 distinct CDR3 sequences listed, less than 60% are singletons. Sequenced sample: sorted CD4+, CD8+, or CD8+CD57+ T cells (not recorded which) from PBMCs. The receptors come from a human donor with aplastic anemia. CDR3s include the opening cysteine and the closing phenylalanine or tryptophan. The D gene is left open where the match is weak. Clone sizes are given selectively: once, few, many, or a class where the clone is expanded.

v_gene: TRBV24-1; abundance: -; d_gene: TRBD1; j_gene: TRBJ2-5; CDR3nt: TGTGCCACCAGTGATCGGACAGGGTTGGGGGAGACCCAGTACTTC; CDR3aa: CATSDRTGLGETQYF
v_gene: TRBV7-3; abundance: -; d_gene: -; j_gene: TRBJ1-6; CDR3nt: TGTGCCAGCAGCGACGGGGGGCACCTACCTAGTTCACCCCTCCACTTT; CDR3aa: CASSDGGHLPSSPLHF
v_gene: TRBV7-3; abundance: -; d_gene: TRBD1; j_gene: TRBJ2-1; CDR3nt: TGTGCCTCCGGGACAGGGATTTACAATGAGCAGTTCTTC; CDR3aa: CASGTGIYNEQFF
v_gene: TRBV15; abundance: -; d_gene: TRBD2; j_gene: TRBJ2-1; CDR3nt: TGTGCCACCAGCAGAGAGAGACTAGCGAGGAATGAGCAGTTCTTC; CDR3aa: CATSRERLARNEQFF
v_gene: TRBV7-2; abundance: -; d_gene: -; j_gene: TRBJ2-3; CDR3nt: TGTGCCAGCAGCTTTACCAGGACAGATACGCAGTATTTT; CDR3aa: CASSFTRTDTQYF
v_gene: TRBV6-5; abundance: many; d_gene: -; j_gene: TRBJ1-1; CDR3nt: TGTGCCAGCACTCACGGCGGAGAGAACACTGAAGCTTTCTTT; CDR3aa: CASTHGGENTEAFF
v_gene: TRBV15; abundance: few; d_gene: -; j_gene: TRBJ2-7; CDR3nt: TGTGCCACCAGCAGAGATCTGGGACATTACGAGCAGTACTTC; CDR3aa: CATSRDLGHYEQYF
v_gene: TRBV20-1; abundance: -; d_gene: TRBD1; j_gene: TRBJ2-7; CDR3nt: TGCAGTGCTAGAGATTCGGTAGGGGGCCCCTACGAGCAGTACTTC; CDR3aa: CSARDSVGGPYEQYF
v_gene: TRBV5-1; abundance: -; d_gene: TRBD2; j_gene: TRBJ2-5; CDR3nt: TGCGCCAGCAACGGACTAGCGGAAGAGACCCAGTACTTC; CDR3aa: CASNGLAEETQYF
v_gene: TRBV19; abundance: -; d_gene: -; j_gene: TRBJ2-5; CDR3nt: TGTGCCAGTAGTTCAGGGGCCGCATTTCAAGAGACCCAGTACTTC; CDR3aa: CASSSGAAFQETQYF
v_gene: TRBV19; abundance: -; d_gene: -; j_gene: TRBJ2-6; CDR3nt: TGTGCCAGTCGACCTGGGGCCAACGTCCTGACTTTC; CDR3aa: CASRPGANVLTF
v_gene: TRBV27; abundance: -; d_gene: TRBD1; j_gene: TRBJ1-6; CDR3nt: TGTGCCAGCAGTTTATCGCCAGGGGGCTTTAATTCACCCCTCCACTTT; CDR3aa: CASSLSPGGFNSPLHF
v_gene: TRBV11-2; abundance: many; d_gene: TRBD1; j_gene: TRBJ2-7; CDR3nt: TGTGCCAGCAGCTTCTCCGGGACAGGGGAGTACGAGCAGTACTTC; CDR3aa: CASSFSGTGEYEQYF
v_gene: TRBV10-1; abundance: -; d_gene: -; j_gene: TRBJ2-7; CDR3nt: TGCGCCAGCAGCTTCGGAATCGCCACCTACGAGCAGTACTTC; CDR3aa: CASSFGIATYEQYF
v_gene: TRBV6-5; abundance: many; d_gene: -; j_gene: TRBJ1-1; CDR3nt: TGTGCCAGCAGTATTGGGACGGTGAACACTGAAGCTTTCTTT; CDR3aa: CASSIGTVNTEAFF
v_gene: TRBV4-1; abundance: -; d_gene: TRBD1; j_gene: TRBJ2-7; CDR3nt: TGCGCCAGCAGCGTAAGGACAGGGGGGAACGAGCAGTACTTC; CDR3aa: CASSVRTGGNEQYF
v_gene: TRBV24-1; abundance: -; d_gene: TRBD2; j_gene: TRBJ2-5; CDR3nt: TGTGCCACCAGTGATCCTACTAGCGGGATCGGAGAGACCCAGTACTTC; CDR3aa: CATSDPTSGIGETQYF
v_gene: TRBV7-3; abundance: once; d_gene: TRBD1; j_gene: TRBJ2-6; CDR3nt: TGTGCCAGCAGCGAGAGGGGACAGGGGGCTTCTGGGGCCAACGTCCTGACTTTC; CDR3aa: CASSERGQGASGANVLTF
v_gene: TRBV9; abundance: many; d_gene: TRBD1; j_gene: TRBJ2-7; CDR3nt: TGTGCCAGCAGCCCTCAGACAGGGTCCTACGAGCAGTACTTC; CDR3aa: CASSPQTGSYEQYF
v_gene: TRBV9; abundance: many; d_gene: -; j_gene: TRBJ2-3; CDR3nt: TGTGCCAGCGACCCCCGGGGGGCACGAAGCACAGATACGCAGTATTTT; CDR3aa: CASDPRGARSTDTQYF
v_gene: TRBV19; abundance: -; d_gene: -; j_gene: TRBJ1-2; CDR3nt: TGTGCCAGTAGTACGTCCTATGGCTACACCTTC; CDR3aa: CASSTSYGYTF
v_gene: TRBV7-9; abundance: many; d_gene: -; j_gene: TRBJ1-4; CDR3nt: TGTGCCAGCAGCCCTAGCAACAGGGCAACTAATGAAAAACTGTTTTTT; CDR3aa: CASSPSNRATNEKLFF
v_gene: TRBV19; abundance: -; d_gene: -; j_gene: TRBJ1-4; CDR3nt: TGTGCCAGTAGAGGGCTAATTGGACTGGGGGCGAGTGAAAAACTGTTTTTT; CDR3aa: CASRGLIGLGASEKLFF
v_gene: TRBV20-1; abundance: -; d_gene: -; j_gene: TRBJ2-7; CDR3nt: TGCAGTGCTAGAGAGGACTACGAGCAGTACTTC; CDR3aa: CSAREDYEQYF
v_gene: TRBV12-3/TRBV12-4; abundance: many; d_gene: TRBD1; j_gene: TRBJ2-7; CDR3nt: TGTGCCAGCAGCCCCGGACAGGGAGCCTACGAGCAGTACTTC; CDR3aa: CASSPGQGAYEQYF
v_gene: TRBV29-1; abundance: -; d_gene: -; j_gene: TRBJ2-7; CDR3nt: TGCAGCGTTGATGAGGGTTATGACGAGCAGTACTTC; CDR3aa: CSVDEGYDEQYF
v_gene: TRBV7-9; abundance: -; d_gene: -; j_gene: TRBJ2-7; CDR3nt: TGTGCCAGCAGCTTCATTGAGGGGGGGGAGCAGTACTTC; CDR3aa: CASSFIEGGEQYF
v_gene: TRBV7-9; abundance: few; d_gene: -; j_gene: TRBJ2-7; CDR3nt: TGTGCCAGCAGCTTAGGGCTGGCAGGGACGTACGAGCAGTACTTC; CDR3aa: CASSLGLAGTYEQYF
v_gene: TRBV3-1; abundance: -; d_gene: -; j_gene: TRBJ2-2; CDR3nt: TGTGCCAGCAGGGGGGAATACAAGGCCGGGGAGCTGTTTTTT; CDR3aa: CASRGEYKAGELFF
v_gene: TRBV24-1; abundance: -; d_gene: -; j_gene: TRBJ2-5; CDR3nt: TGTGCCACCAGTGACCGACACCCTTCGGCCCTCCAAGAGACCCAGTACTTC; CDR3aa: CATSDRHPSALQETQYF
v_gene: TRBV20-1; abundance: many; d_gene: -; j_gene: TRBJ2-7; CDR3nt: TGCAGTGCTAGAGATCGAGGAGGGAGATCCTACGAGCAGTACTTC; CDR3aa: CSARDRGGRSYEQYF
v_gene: TRBV29-1; abundance: -; d_gene: -; j_gene: TRBJ2-7; CDR3nt: TGCGGCGTTGTGTACGGACCCAACTACGAGCAGTACTTC; CDR3aa: CGVVYGPNYEQYF
v_gene: TRBV20-1; abundance: -; d_gene: -; j_gene: TRBJ1-6; CDR3nt: TGCAGTGCTAATGGGGTTCGTTCACCCCTCCACTTT; CDR3aa: CSANGVRSPLHF
v_gene: TRBV2; abundance: few; d_gene: -; j_gene: TRBJ2-7; CDR3nt: TGTGCCAGCGTCCTGGGGCGGGTCGAGCAGTACTTC; CDR3aa: CASVLGRVEQYF
v_gene: TRBV10-3; abundance: -; d_gene: -; j_gene: TRBJ1-1; CDR3nt: TGTGCCATCAATTTCCAACAGGGCGACGACACTGACGCTTTCTTT; CDR3aa: CAINFQQGDDTDAFF
v_gene: TRBV6-1; abundance: -; d_gene: TRBD1; j_gene: TRBJ1-1; CDR3nt: TGTGCCAGCAAACGACAGGGGATGAACACTGAAGCTTTCTTT; CDR3aa: CASKRQGMNTEAFF
v_gene: TRBV19; abundance: -; d_gene: -; j_gene: TRBJ1-1; CDR3nt: TGTGCCAGTAGTACCACGACACGTATAACTTTCTTT; CDR3aa: CASSTTTRITFF
v_gene: TRBV15; abundance: few; d_gene: TRBD1; j_gene: TRBJ2-7; CDR3nt: TGTGCCACCAAGACAGGGGGCCTCTACGAGCAGTACTTC; CDR3aa: CATKTGGLYEQYF
v_gene: TRBV13; abundance: many; d_gene: -; j_gene: TRBJ1-2; CDR3nt: TGTGCCAGCAGCCTTGCAATGTCGGGCTATGGCTACACCTTC; CDR3aa: CASSLAMSGYGYTF
v_gene: TRBV10-3; abundance: -; d_gene: -; j_gene: TRBJ1-2; CDR3nt: TGTGCCATCAGTGGTGTCAAGCGGGGCGGCTACACCTTC; CDR3aa: CAISGVKRGGYTF
v_gene: TRBV11-2; abundance: once; d_gene: -; j_gene: TRBJ2-3; CDR3nt: TGTGCCAGCAGCCCTTGGGGGGGCGGGACAGATACGCAGTATTTT; CDR3aa: CASSPWGGGTDTQYF
v_gene: TRBV2; abundance: -; d_gene: -; j_gene: TRBJ2-7; CDR3nt: TGTGCCAGCAGTGTAGGGCAGTCCTACGAGCAGTACTTC; CDR3aa: CASSVGQSYEQYF
v_gene: TRBV7-3; abundance: -; d_gene: -; j_gene: TRBJ2-2; CDR3nt: TGTGCCAGCAGCTCCGGACCGGCCGCCGGGGAGCTGTTTTTT; CDR3aa: CASSSGPAAGELFF
v_gene: TRBV6-5; abundance: many; d_gene: -; j_gene: TRBJ2-7; CDR3nt: TGTGCCAGCAGTTACTCGGGGGGATCCGAGCAGTACTTC; CDR3aa: CASSYSGGSEQYF
v_gene: TRBV20-1; abundance: -; d_gene: TRBD2; j_gene: TRBJ2-3; CDR3nt: TGCAGTGCTAGAAGTGGGGGGGGCACAGATACGCAGTATTTT; CDR3aa: CSARSGGGTDTQYF
v_gene: TRBV6-4; abundance: once; d_gene: -; j_gene: TRBJ2-3; CDR3nt: TGTCAGGGCTTTGTGACTAGTGGGGGGTTGGATACGCAGTATTTT; CDR3aa: CQGFVTSGGLDTQYF
v_gene: TRBV9; abundance: -; d_gene: TRBD2; j_gene: TRBJ2-1; CDR3nt: TGTGCCAGCAGCGAGAGGGGTAGCGGGAGGCTCGACAATGAGCAGTTCTTC; CDR3aa: CASSERGSGRLDNEQFF
v_gene: TRBV27; abundance: few; d_gene: -; j_gene: TRBJ2-3; CDR3nt: TGTGCCAGCAGTGCGCGGGGTAATATCCCAGATACGCAGTATTTT; CDR3aa: CASSARGNIPDTQYF
v_gene: TRBV7-6; abundance: few; d_gene: -; j_gene: TRBJ2-3; CDR3nt: TGTGCCAGCAGCTTAGCCCCAGACACAGATACGCAGTATTTT; CDR3aa: CASSLAPDTDTQYF
v_gene: TRBV19; abundance: -; d_gene: -; j_gene: TRBJ1-5; CDR3nt: TGTGCCAGTAGTGTACACGGTAGCAATCAGCCCCAGCATTTT; CDR3aa: CASSVHGSNQPQHF
v_gene: TRBV11-1; abundance: once; d_gene: TRBD1; j_gene: TRBJ1-2; CDR3nt: TGTGCCAGCAGCTTAGCTGACAGGGGATCATTGGGCTATGGCTACACCTTC; CDR3aa: CASSLADRGSLGYGYTF
v_gene: TRBV20-1; abundance: -; d_gene: TRBD2; j_gene: TRBJ2-3; CDR3nt: TGCAGTGCTACCCGACTAGCGGGGCATAGCACAGATACGCAGTATTTT; CDR3aa: CSATRLAGHSTDTQYF
v_gene: TRBV7-3; abundance: -; d_gene: TRBD2; j_gene: TRBJ2-5; CDR3nt: TGTGCCAGCAGCTTAACTCCGGGGACTAAAGAGACCCAGTACTTC; CDR3aa: CASSLTPGTKETQYF
v_gene: TRBV24-1; abundance: few; d_gene: -; j_gene: TRBJ2-7; CDR3nt: TGTGCCACCAGTGATCATGGGGGGGCGGCCTACGAGCAGTACTTC; CDR3aa: CATSDHGGAAYEQYF
v_gene: TRBV3-1; abundance: -; d_gene: -; j_gene: TRBJ2-3; CDR3nt: TGTGCCAGCAGCCAAGATAGTGGGAGACAGTGGTGGGGCACAGATACGCAGTATTTT; CDR3aa: CASSQDSGRQWWGTDTQYF